Below are 19 T cell receptor beta chains sequenced from a single sample in a study of blood T cell repertoires in COVID-19. Sequencing used immunoSEQ multiplex PCR; TCRdb keeps in-frame clones, though not all of them. The table has around 88,000 clones, approximately 84% seen once. The sequencing sample was made of peripheral blood. The receptors derive from a man in his fifties or sixties with acute or convalescent COVID-19.

The V and J genes are TRBV30 and TRBJ1-2; D is unclear. This CDR3 contains 12 residues. The germline V gene has CDR1 GTSNPN and CDR2 SVGIG (reference sequence). Deletions cut 5 bases from V and 8 bases from J, with 15 bases between. CDR3 in DNA: TGTGCCTGGTACAAGAGACTGGAGGGCTACACCTTC. Amino acid sequence: CAWYKRLEGYTF.

This chain uses TRBV27 with TRBJ2-7; D perhaps matches TRBD2 (6 bases). The CDR3 totals 12 residues. Germline V CDR1 and CDR2: MNHEY, SMNVEV (reference sequence). The ends were cut back, 3 bases at V and 9 bases at J, with 12 bases in the middle. The CDR3 loop reads CASSFSGNRQYF. CDR3 bases: TGTGCCAGCAGTTTTAGCGGTAATCGGCAGTACTTC.

The chain recombines TRBV24-1 with TRBJ1-5; 8 bases match TRBD1. Germline CDR1 and CDR2: KGHDR and SFDVKD. The CDR3 length is 15 residues. With V trimmed by 5 bases and J by 3 bases, 5 bases remained unmatched. As DNA, the CDR3 is TGTGCCACCAGTGGCAGGGGGCTGCTCAATCAGCCCCAGCATTTT. It yields the protein CATSGRGLLNQPQHF.

This chain uses TRBV30 with TRBJ1-1; tentatively, D is TRBD1 (5 bases). Trimming left V 2 bases short and J 5 bases short, with 15 bases between. From germline, CDR1 is GTSNPN and CDR2 SVGIG (reference sequence). The CDR3 covers 14 residues. In DNA form, the CDR3 reads TGTGCCTGGAGTAAAAGGGGCAGGTGGACTGAAGCTTTCTTT. Amino acid sequence: CAWSKRGRWTEAFF. Together with reference TRBV30 and TRBJ1-1, the CDR3 gives the full variable domain: SQTIHQWPATLVQPVGSPLSLECTVEGTSNPNLYWYRQAAGRGLQLLFYSVGIGQISSEVPQNLSASRPQDRQFILSSKKLLLSDSGFYLCAWSKRGRWTEAFFGQGTRLTVV.

The CDR3 nucleotides read TGTGCCAGCAGAACTGGGACAGGACCGGGAAACACCATATATTTT. Translation: CASRTGTGPGNTIYF. The chain uses TRBV6-5 and TRBJ1-3; the match to TRBD1 covers 8 bases. Trimming took 6 bases from V and 4 from J; bases not matched to a gene: 8. This CDR3 has 15 amino acids. The V gene's germline CDR1 is MNHEY and CDR2 SVGAGI.

This clone was detected only once. The chain combines TRBV9 with TRBJ2-1; 10 bases are shared with TRBD2. The CDR3 is made up of 15 amino acids. The junction had 8 bases not matched to a gene; V was cut back by 3 bases and J by 8 bases. CDR1 is SGDLS, CDR2 YYNGEE, per germline. DNA for the CDR3: TGTGCCAGCAGCGCCCCTAGCGGGAGTCGCGATGAGCAGTTCTTC. Amino acid sequence: CASSAPSGSRDEQFF.

This chain links TRBV12-5 with TRBJ1-1; 10 nucleotides align to TRBD1. Per the germline V gene, CDR1 is LGHNT and CDR2 is FRNRAP. V lost 5 bases and J lost 1; bases outside the gene matches: 7. This CDR3 is 16 amino acids long. CDR3 sequence reads: CASGTRDRGANTEAFF. For the CDR3, the DNA is TGTGCTAGTGGTACCCGGGACAGGGGAGCGAACACTGAAGCTTTCTTT. The variable domain in full, completed from reference TRBV12-5 and TRBJ1-1, reads DARVTQTPRHKVTEMGQEVTMRCQPILGHNTVFWYRQTMMQGLELLAYFRNRAPLDDSGMPKDRFSAEMPDATLATLKIQPSEPRDSAVYFCASGTRDRGANTEAFFGQGTRLTVV.

V usage is TRBV6-5 and J usage is TRBJ2-1, with 9 nucleotides matching TRBD1. This CDR3 is built from 13 residues. CDR1 and CDR2 from the germline V gene are MNHEY and SVGAGI. The V and J ends lost 5 bases and 10 bases, in that order; junction bases with no gene match: 6. CDR3 nucleotides: TGTGCCAGCAGTAGTAACAGGGGGCGGGAGCAGTTCTTC. Protein sequence: CASSSNRGREQFF.

J is TRBJ1-1 and V is TRBV6-6, with no clear D. CDR1 and CDR2 from the germline V gene are MNHNY and SVGAGI (reference sequence). The V end lost 2 bases, the J end lost 1 base, and 14 bases lay between the germline ends. The CDR3 has 16 amino acids. As DNA, the CDR3 is TGTGCCAGCAGTTACATTACTGGTTCAGGGAACACTGAAGCTTTCTTT. This gives the protein CASSYITGSGNTEAFF.

This chain links TRBV7-2 with TRBJ2-4, with D unclear. V was shortened by 1 base and J by 1 base, with 11 bases between the two germline ends. Germline V gene lookup returns CDR1 SGHTA and CDR2 FQGNSA. CDR3 size: 16 residues. CDR3 DNA sequence: TGTGCCAGCAGCTTAGTCGTATACTCCGCCAAAAACATTCAGTACTTC. Translated, it gives CASSLVVYSAKNIQYF.

The rearrangement joins TRBV3-1 (or the pseudogene TRBV3-2) to TRBJ1-2, with TRBD1 matching over 8 bases. V lost 3 bases to trimming and J lost 2 bases; unmatched junction nucleotides: 5. Germline V CDR1 and CDR2: LGHDT, YNNKEL (reference sequence). The CDR3 runs to 15 residues. CDR3 nucleotide sequence: TGTGCCAGCAGCCAGATGGACAGGGTAAACTATGGCTACACCTTC. This gives the protein CASSQMDRVNYGYTF.

The count of this clone is one. V usage is TRBV5-1 and J usage is TRBJ2-7; 9 bases are shared with TRBD1. This CDR3 has 15 residues. V was clipped by 7 bases and J by 7 bases; unmatched bases: 15. The germline V gene has CDR1 SGHRS and CDR2 YFSETQ. The CDR3 DNA is TGCGCCAGCTTCGTCGGGGACAGGGAGGTGAGAGAGCAGTACTTC. Amino acids: CASFVGDREVREQYF.

This sequence joins TRBV4-1 and TRBJ2-7; 7 bases match TRBD2. The CDR3 sequence is 16 residues long. The J segment lost 3 bases and the V segment lost 0 bases, leaving 8 bases of the junction unmatched. Germline V lookup: CDR1 MGHRA, CDR2 YSYEKL. For the CDR3, the DNA is TGCGCCAGCAGCCAAGAGGCTGGCGGGGGTAACTACGAGCAGTACTTC. This encodes CASSQEAGGGNYEQYF.

The rearrangement links TRBV6-2 or TRBV6-3 to TRBJ1-6; D uncertain. The V gene's germline CDR1 is MNHEY and CDR2 SVGEGT. The V end lost 4 bases, the J end lost 9 bases, and 19 bases lay between the germline ends. CDR3 size: 16 residues. As DNA, the CDR3 is TGTGCCAGCAGTTTCGCCGGGCCAGAACTAGGTTCACCCCTCCACTTT. Its translation: CASSFAGPELGSPLHF.

This clone came up once. The chain combines TRBV9 with TRBJ1-3; D is perhaps TRBD1 (5 bases). V lost 0 bases, J lost 4 bases, and 14 bases lay in between. Germline values: CDR1 SGDLS, CDR2 YYNGEE. CDR3 length: 16 residues. CDR3 in amino acids: CASSVEPGGTGNTIYF. Here the CDR3 DNA reads TGTGCCAGCAGCGTAGAACCCGGGGGTACCGGAAACACCATATATTTT.

This clone is a singleton in its sample. This chain connects TRBV6-5 to TRBJ1-1; D gene uncertain. The CDR3 contains 13 residues. The V and J ends lost 8 bases and 2 bases respectively, with 12 bases between them. Per germline, CDR1 MNHEY and CDR2 SVGAGI. The CDR3 DNA follows: TGTGCCAGCCAGGCGCTTAGAAACACTGAAGCTTTCTTT. Protein sequence: CASQALRNTEAFF.

In its sample, this clone was seen a few times. V usage is TRBV5-4 and J usage is TRBJ2-2, with 11 bases matching TRBD1. The CDR3 has 14 residues. Germline V lookup: CDR1 SGHNT, CDR2 YYREEE (reference sequence). V shed 3 bases and J 7 bases; nucleotides not matched to a gene: 2. The CDR3 DNA is TGTGCCAGCAGCTCGGGACAGGGGGTCGGGGAGCTGTTTTTT. Translating gives CASSSGQGVGELFF.

This sequence joins TRBV19 and TRBJ1-2, with TRBD1 matching over 12 bases. The CDR3 extends over 15 amino acids. V dropped 6 bases and J dropped 7; count of bases not matched to a gene: 9. Germline loops: CDR1 LNHDA, CDR2 SQIVND (reference sequence). The CDR3 region is CASRIPGQGAGGYTF. CDR3 bases: TGTGCCAGTAGGATACCGGGACAGGGGGCAGGTGGCTACACCTTC. Variable domain in full (rest from reference TRBV19 and TRBJ1-2): DGGITQSPKYLFRKEGQNVTLSCEQNLNHDAMYWYRQDPGQGLRLIYYSQIVNDFQKGDIAEGYSVSREKKESFPLTVTSAQKNPTAFYLCASRIPGQGAGGYTFGSGTRLTVV.

This clone was seen more than once but under ten times. The V gene is TRBV5-1, the J gene TRBJ2-1; 13 nucleotides align to TRBD2. CDR3 size: 16 residues. CDR1 and CDR2 (germline): SGHRS, YFSETQ. V gave up 3 bases and J gave up 4 bases; unmatched junction bases: 4. Written as DNA, the CDR3 is TGCGCCAGCAGCTCGGGACTAGCGGGACCTTACAATGAGCAGTTCTTC. Protein sequence: CASSSGLAGPYNEQFF.